A single TCR beta chain is shown here with its context. After removal of 6 bases from V and 5 bases from J, the junction contained 6 bases not matched to a gene. The CDR3 runs 15 residues. CDR1 ENHRY and CDR2 SYGVKD come from the germline V gene. The data were obtained in a study of blood T cell repertoires in COVID-19. For the study at large: Sample material is recorded as cDNA or gDNA derived from T cells, B-cell-depleted T cells, or PBMCs.

TCRdb's copy holds only in-frame clones and misses some; the assay was immunoSEQ multiplex PCR. The repertoire consists of approximately 110,000 clones, with roughly 80% occurring once and the leading ten covering less than 25%. The rearrangement uses TRBV10-3 and TRBJ2-2; 10 bases agree with TRBD1. The sequencing input was peripheral blood. The TCR was taken from a man between 65 and 80 years old with active or convalescent COVID-19. The chain's CDR3 is CAISWTGGATGELFF. The DNA of the CDR3 is TGTGCCATCAGCTGGACAGGGGGAGCAACCGGGGAGCTGTTTTTT.